This TCR beta chain was identified in a study of blood T cell repertoires in COVID-19. Study at large: Donors in the United States, Italy and Spain gave samples during acute or convalescent COVID-19. The analysed material was cDNA or gDNA that came from T cells, B-cell-depleted T cells, or PBMCs.

The V gene's germline CDR1 is MDHEN and CDR2 SYDVKM. Trimming cost V 5 bases and J 4 bases; bases outside gene matches: 16. This CDR3 has 17 amino acids. Original analysis: Counts of nucleated cells, estimated from reference gene primer amplification, were obtained. Measured with immunoSEQ multiplex PCR; TCRdb has only the in-frame clones, and not every one. V and J calls and clone size are those listed in that table; D and trimming were worked out from the DNA. The sample contains fewer than 250,000 clones, 83% of which appear only once. The sequence was collected from a woman in her forties with active or convalescent COVID-19. The chain carries TRBV28 and TRBJ1-2; TRBD1 aligns across 7 bases. Material: peripheral blood. Written as DNA, the CDR3 is TGTGCCAGCAGTGTCGGAGGAACGTCAGGGGGGTTCTATGGCTACACCTTC. The encoded protein is CASSVGGTSGGFYGYTF.